Shown below are 8 T cell receptor beta chains from a single sample sequenced in a study of blood T cell repertoires in COVID-19. Libraries were prepared by immunoSEQ multiplex PCR; TCRdb keeps only in-frame clonotypes and omits some of them. The table has 150,000 to 200,000 clones, about 90% seen once; the top ten hold roughly 5%. The sequenced sample was peripheral blood. These receptors all stem from a man aged 25 to 40 with COVID-19, enrolled during active disease.

The chain recombines TRBV19 with TRBJ2-7; D might be TRBD1 (6 bases). Germline V lookup: CDR1 LNHDA, CDR2 SQIVND (reference sequence). V was shortened by 0 bases and J by 3 bases, with 9 bases between the two germline ends. The length of the CDR3 is 14 residues. CDR3: CASSIDLTGYEQYF. The CDR3 nucleotides are TGTGCCAGTAGTATAGATCTGACAGGCTACGAGCAGTACTTC.

V and J are TRBV5-1 and TRBJ1-4; D perhaps matches TRBD1 (6 bases). The CDR3 consists of 14 residues. Trimming took off 4 bases at V and 8 bases at J, with 15 bases between the two ends. Germline V lookup: CDR1 SGHRS, CDR2 YFSETQ. CDR3 amino acids: CASSPGTYKEKLFF. The CDR3 nucleotides are TGCGCCAGCAGCCCCGGGACATACAAAGAAAAACTGTTTTTT. The variable domain in full, completed from reference TRBV5-1 and TRBJ1-4, reads KAGVTQTPRYLIKTRGQQVTLSCSPISGHRSVSWYQQTPGQGLQFLFEYFSETQRNKGNFPGRFSGRQFSNSRSEMNVSTLELGDSALYLCASSPGTYKEKLFFGSGTQLSVL.

The V and J genes are TRBV27 and TRBJ2-1; weak D call: TRBD1 (6 bases). The CDR3 is 17 residues long. Germline values: CDR1 MNHEY, CDR2 SMNVEV (reference sequence). V lost 4 bases and J lost 4, with 20 bases in between. The CDR3 loop reads CASSSSTGTPFYNEQFF. The CDR3 DNA reads TGTGCCAGCAGTTCATCCACGGGGACACCATTTTACAATGAGCAGTTCTTC.

CDR3 in DNA: TGTGCCAGCAGTGTAGGGGAAGGGGGCTACACCTTC. Amino acids: CASSVGEGGYTF. The J gene is TRBJ1-2, the V gene TRBV6-6; tentatively, D is TRBD1 (5 bases). Between the trimmed V and J ends, which lost 5 bases and 8 bases, there was a span of 12 bases. This CDR3 region has 12 residues. In germline, CDR1 is MNHNY, CDR2 SVGAGI (reference sequence).

This clone has only one observation. The CDR3 coding sequence is TGTGCCATCTCGCCCGACAGACGCTCTGGAAACACCATATATTTT. This translates into CAISPDRRSGNTIYF. The V call is TRBV10-3, the J call TRBJ1-3; tentative D call: TRBD1 (5 bases). V gave up 8 bases and J gave up 0 bases, with 14 bases separating them. Germline values: CDR1 ENHRY, CDR2 SYGVKD. CDR3 length equals 15 residues.

The rearrangement uses TRBV9 and TRBJ2-7; possibly TRBD1 for D (6 bases). The germline V and J ends were trimmed by 3 bases and 7 bases, with 17 bases remaining between them. The length of the CDR3 is 14 residues. Germline CDR1 SGDLS, CDR2 YYNGEE. The CDR3 sequence: CASSALSRDMEQYF. CDR3 nucleotides: TGTGCCAGCAGCGCGCTCTCCCGGGACATGGAGCAGTACTTC.

The chain links TRBV4-3 to TRBJ1-1; a possible D gene is TRBD1 (6 bases). The length of the CDR3 is 15 residues. V shed 1 base and J shed 5 bases, with 14 bases lying between them. Looked up from germline, CDR1 is LGHNA and CDR2 is YSLEER. This CDR3 is CASSQVEGQGTEAFF. The DNA of the CDR3 is TGCGCCAGCAGCCAAGTTGAAGGGCAGGGGACTGAAGCTTTCTTT.

The rearrangement uses TRBV5-4 and TRBJ1-3, with TRBD1 matching 8 bases. Germline CDR1 is SGHNT and CDR2 is YYREEE (reference sequence). The CDR3 spans 18 residues. The V and J ends lost 4 bases and 0 bases, in that order; junction bases with no gene match: 12. This chain's CDR3 is CASSPFVGTGSSGNTIYF. The CDR3 bases are TGTGCCAGCAGCCCCTTTGTGGGGACAGGCAGCTCTGGAAACACCATATATTTT.